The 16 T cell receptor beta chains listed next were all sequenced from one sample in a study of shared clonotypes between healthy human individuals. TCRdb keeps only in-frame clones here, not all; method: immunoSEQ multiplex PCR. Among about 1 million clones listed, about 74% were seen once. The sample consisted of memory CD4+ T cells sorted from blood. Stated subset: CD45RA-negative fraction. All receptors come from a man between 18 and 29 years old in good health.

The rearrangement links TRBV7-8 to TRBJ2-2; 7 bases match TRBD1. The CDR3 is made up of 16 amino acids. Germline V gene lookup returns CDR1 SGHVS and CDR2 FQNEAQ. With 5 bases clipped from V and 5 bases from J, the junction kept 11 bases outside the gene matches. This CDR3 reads CASSVTYTGATGELFF. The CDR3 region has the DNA TGTGCCAGCAGCGTAACATATACAGGGGCAACCGGGGAGCTGTTTTTT.

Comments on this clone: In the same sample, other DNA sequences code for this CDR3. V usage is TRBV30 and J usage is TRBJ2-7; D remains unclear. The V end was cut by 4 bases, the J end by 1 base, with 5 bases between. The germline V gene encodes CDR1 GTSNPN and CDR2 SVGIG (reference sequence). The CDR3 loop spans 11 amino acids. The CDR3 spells CAWKGSYEQYF. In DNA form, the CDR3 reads TGTGCCTGGAAGGGATCCTACGAGCAGTACTTC.

The CDR3 here is CASSMGHLPLHF. The CDR3 nucleotides are TGTGCCAGTAGTATGGGGCATTTACCCCTCCACTTT. The chain joins TRBV19 to TRBJ1-6; possible D gene TRBD1, 5 bases. The CDR3 loop spans 12 amino acids. Germline-derived CDR1 and CDR2 are LNHDA and SQIVND (reference sequence). V lost 3 bases and J lost 12, with 9 bases in between.

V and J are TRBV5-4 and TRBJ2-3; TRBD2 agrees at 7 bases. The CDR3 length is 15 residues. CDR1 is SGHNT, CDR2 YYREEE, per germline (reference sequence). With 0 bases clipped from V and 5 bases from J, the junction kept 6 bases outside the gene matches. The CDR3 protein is CASSLGGLGRDTQYF. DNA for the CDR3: TGTGCCAGCAGCTTGGGCGGACTAGGAAGAGATACGCAGTATTTT.

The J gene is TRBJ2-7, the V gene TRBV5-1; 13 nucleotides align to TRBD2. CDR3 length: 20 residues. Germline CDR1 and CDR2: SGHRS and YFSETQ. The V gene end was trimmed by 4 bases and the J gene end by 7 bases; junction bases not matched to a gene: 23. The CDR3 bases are TGCGCCAGCAGCGTCACCGGGACGTTCGAACTGACGGGACTAGCGGGGGAGCAGTACTTC. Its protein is CASSVTGTFELTGLAGEQYF. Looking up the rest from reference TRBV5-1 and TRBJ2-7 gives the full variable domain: KAGVTQTPRYLIKTRGQQVTLSCSPISGHRSVSWYQQTPGQGLQFLFEYFSETQRNKGNFPGRFSGRQFSNSRSEMNVSTLELGDSALYLCASSVTGTFELTGLAGEQYFGPGTRLTVT.

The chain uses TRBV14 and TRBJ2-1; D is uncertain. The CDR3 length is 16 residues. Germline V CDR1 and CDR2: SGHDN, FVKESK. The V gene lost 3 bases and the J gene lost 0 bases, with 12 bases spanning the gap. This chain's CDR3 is CASSQVTPSSYNEQFF. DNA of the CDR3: TGTGCCAGCAGCCAGGTGACCCCGAGCTCCTACAATGAGCAGTTCTTC.

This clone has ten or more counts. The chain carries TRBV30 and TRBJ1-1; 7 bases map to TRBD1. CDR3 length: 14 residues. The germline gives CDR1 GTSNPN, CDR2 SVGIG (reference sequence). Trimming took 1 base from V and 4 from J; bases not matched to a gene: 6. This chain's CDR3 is CAWSGQGRSTEAFF. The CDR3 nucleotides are TGTGCCTGGAGTGGACAGGGCCGGAGCACTGAAGCTTTCTTT.

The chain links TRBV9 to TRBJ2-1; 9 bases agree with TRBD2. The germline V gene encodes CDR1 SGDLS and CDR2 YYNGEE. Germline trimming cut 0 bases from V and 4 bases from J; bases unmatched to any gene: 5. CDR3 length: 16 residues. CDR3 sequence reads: CASSVGMTSGYNEQFF. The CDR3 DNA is TGTGCCAGCAGCGTAGGAATGACTAGCGGTTACAATGAGCAGTTCTTC.

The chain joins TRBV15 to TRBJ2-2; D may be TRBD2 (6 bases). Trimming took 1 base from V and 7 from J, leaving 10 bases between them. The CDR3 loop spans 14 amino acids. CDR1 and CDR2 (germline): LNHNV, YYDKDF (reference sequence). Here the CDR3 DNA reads TGTGCCACCAGCAGAGCCGGAGGGTACGGGGAGCTGTTTTTT. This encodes CATSRAGGYGELFF.

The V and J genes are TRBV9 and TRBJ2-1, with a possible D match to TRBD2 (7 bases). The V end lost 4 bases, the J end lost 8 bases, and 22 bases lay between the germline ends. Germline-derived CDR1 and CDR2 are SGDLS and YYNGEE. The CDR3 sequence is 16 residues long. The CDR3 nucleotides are TGTGCCAGCAGCACCCGAGGGGGGGCCGCCTTTGATGAGCAGTTCTTC. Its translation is CASSTRGGAAFDEQFF.

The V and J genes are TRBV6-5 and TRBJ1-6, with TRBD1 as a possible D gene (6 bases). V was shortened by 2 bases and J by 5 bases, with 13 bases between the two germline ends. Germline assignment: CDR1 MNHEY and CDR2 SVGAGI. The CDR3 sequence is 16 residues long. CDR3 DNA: TGTGCCAGCAGTTACCTACGGACAGAAAATAATTCACCCCTCCACTTT. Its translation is CASSYLRTENNSPLHF.

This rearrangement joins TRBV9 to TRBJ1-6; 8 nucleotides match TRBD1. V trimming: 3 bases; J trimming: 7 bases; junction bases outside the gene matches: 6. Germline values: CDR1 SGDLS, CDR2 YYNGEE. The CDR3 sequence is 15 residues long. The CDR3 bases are TGTGCCAGCAGCGAGGGAGGGACAGGCAATTCACCCCTCCACTTT. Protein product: CASSEGGTGNSPLHF.

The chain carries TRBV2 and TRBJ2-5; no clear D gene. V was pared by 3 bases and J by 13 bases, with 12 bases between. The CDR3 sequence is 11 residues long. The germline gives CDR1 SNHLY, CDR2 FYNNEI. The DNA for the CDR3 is TGTGCCAGCAGTGATGTAGGGCCCGGGTACTTC. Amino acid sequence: CASSDVGPGYF.

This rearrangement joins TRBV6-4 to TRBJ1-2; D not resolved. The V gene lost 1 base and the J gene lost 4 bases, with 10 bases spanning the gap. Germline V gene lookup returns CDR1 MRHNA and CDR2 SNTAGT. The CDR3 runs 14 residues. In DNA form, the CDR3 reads TGTGCCAGCAGTGACTTCCCGGCCGGCTATGGCTACACCTTC. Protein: CASSDFPAGYGYTF.

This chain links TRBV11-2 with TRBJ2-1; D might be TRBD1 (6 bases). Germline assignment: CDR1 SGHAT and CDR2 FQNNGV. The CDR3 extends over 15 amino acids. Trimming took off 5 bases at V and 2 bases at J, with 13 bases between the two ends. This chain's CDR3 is CASSPGQLAYNEQFF. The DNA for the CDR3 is TGTGCCAGCAGCCCAGGACAGCTCGCCTACAATGAGCAGTTCTTC.

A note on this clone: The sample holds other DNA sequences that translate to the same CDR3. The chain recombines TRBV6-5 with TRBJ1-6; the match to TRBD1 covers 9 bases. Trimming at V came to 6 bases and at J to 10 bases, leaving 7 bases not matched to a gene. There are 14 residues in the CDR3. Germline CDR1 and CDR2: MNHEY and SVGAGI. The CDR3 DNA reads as TGTGCCAGCAGGACACAGGGGGCTAACTCACCCCTCCACTTT. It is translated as CASRTQGANSPLHF.